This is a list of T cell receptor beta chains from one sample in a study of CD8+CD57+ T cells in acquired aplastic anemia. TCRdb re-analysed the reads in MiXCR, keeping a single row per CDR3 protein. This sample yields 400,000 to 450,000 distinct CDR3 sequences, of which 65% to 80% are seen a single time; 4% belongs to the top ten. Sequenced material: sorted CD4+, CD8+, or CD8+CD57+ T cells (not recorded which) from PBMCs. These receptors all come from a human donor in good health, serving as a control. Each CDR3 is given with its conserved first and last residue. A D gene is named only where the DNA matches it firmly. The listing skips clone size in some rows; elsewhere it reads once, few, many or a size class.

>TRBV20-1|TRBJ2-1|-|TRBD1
CSAEKTGPRVNEQFF
TGCAGTGCAGAGAAGACAGGGCCACGGGTCAATGAGCAGTTCTTC
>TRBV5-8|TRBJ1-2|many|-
CASSFNPRGLYGYTF
TGTGCCAGCAGCTTCAACCCGAGAGGATTATATGGCTACACCTTC
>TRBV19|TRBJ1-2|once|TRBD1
CASSTDRGPNTEYIF
TGTGCCAGTAGCACAGACAGGGGGCCGAACACTGAATACATCTTT
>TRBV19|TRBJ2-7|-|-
CASSVGQRTYEQYF
TGTGCCAGTAGTGTCGGACAGCGTACCTACGAGCAGTACTTT
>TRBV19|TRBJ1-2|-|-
CAISARGWGYTF
TGTGCCATTAGTGCGAGGGGCTGGGGCTACACCTTC
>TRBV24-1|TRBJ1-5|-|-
CASSDGGLNQPQHF
TGTGCCAGCAGTGACGGGGGTCTGAATCAGCCCCAGCATTTT
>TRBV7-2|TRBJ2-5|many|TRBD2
CASSRTSGGQETQYF
TGTGCCAGCAGCAGGACTAGCGGGGGACAAGAGACCCAGTACTTC
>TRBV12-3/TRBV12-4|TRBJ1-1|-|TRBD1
CASSHRGTEAFF
TGTGCCAGCAGCCACAGGGGCACTGAAGCTTTCTTT
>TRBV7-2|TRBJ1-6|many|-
CASSSAQGNSPLHF
TGTGCCAGCAGCTCCGCCCAGGGTAATTCACCCCTCCACTTT
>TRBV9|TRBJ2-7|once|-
CASSAGLGDNAEYF
TGTGCCAGCAGCGCGGGACTGGGGGACAACGCTGAGTACTTC
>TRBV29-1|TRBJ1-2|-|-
CSVDTVGRENYGYTF
TGCAGCGTTGACACTGTTGGGAGGGAGAACTATGGCTACACCTTC
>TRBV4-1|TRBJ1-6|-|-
CASTLGGAGNSPLRF
TGTGCCAGCACCCTCGGAGGGGCAGGGAATTCACCCCTCCGCTTT
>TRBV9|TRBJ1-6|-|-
CASSLHVERNSALHF
TGCGCCAGCAGCTTGCACGTCGAGCGCAACTCAGCCCTCCACTTT
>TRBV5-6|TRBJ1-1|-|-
CASSLEARSNTEAFF
TGTGCCAGCAGCTTGGAGGCCAGGAGCAACACTGAAGCTTTCTTT
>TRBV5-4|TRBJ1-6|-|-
CASSRDVTLSDSPLHF
TGTGCCAGCAGCCGGGACGTGACACTAAGTGACTCACCCCTCCACTTT
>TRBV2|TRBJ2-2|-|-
CASNYLANTGELFF
TGTGCCAGCAATTACCTGGCGAACACCGGGGAGCTGTTTTTT
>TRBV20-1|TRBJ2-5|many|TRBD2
CSARGQRGGQETQYF
TGCAGTGCTAGGGGGCAGCGGGGGGGGCAAGAGACCCAGTACTTC
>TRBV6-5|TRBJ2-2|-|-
CASSLGRKNTGELFF
TGTGCCAGCAGTTTGGGACGGAAGAACACCGGGGAGCTGTTTTTT
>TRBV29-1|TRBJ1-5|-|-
CSTAPFRNQPQHF
TGCAGCACTGCGCCTTTCCGCAATCAGCCCCAGCATTTT
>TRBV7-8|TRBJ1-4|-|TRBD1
CASSTRTGGEKLFF
TGTGCCAGCAGCACCCGGACAGGTGGTGAAAAACTGTTTTTT
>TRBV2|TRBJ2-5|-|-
CASSGRTEANPYF
TGTGCCAGCAGCGGACGGACAGAAGCGAACCCGTACTTC
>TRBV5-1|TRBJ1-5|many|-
CASSPDAGNQPQHF
TGCGCCAGCAGCCCGGATGCGGGCAATCAGCCCCAGCATTTT
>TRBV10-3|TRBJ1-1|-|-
CAISEAGEHGTEAFF
TGTGCCATCAGTGAGGCCGGGGAGCATGGCACTGAAGCTTTCTTT
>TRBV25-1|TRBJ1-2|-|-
CASSDRDHYGYTF
TGTGCCAGCAGTGACAGGGATCATTACGGCTACACCTTC
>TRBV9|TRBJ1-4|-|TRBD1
CASSVSGTGDEKLFF
TGTGCCAGCAGCGTATCTGGGACAGGGGATGAAAAACTGTTTTTT
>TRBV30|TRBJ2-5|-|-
CAWSAGGDLETQYF
TGTGCCTGGAGTGCCGGCGGTGATTTAGAGACCCAGTACTTC
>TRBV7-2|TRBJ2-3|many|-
CASSLEYLSWASTDTQYF
TGTGCCAGCAGCTTAGAATACCTGAGCTGGGCAAGCACAGATACGCAGTATTTT
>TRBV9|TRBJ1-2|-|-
CASSVVLAAVCGYTF
TGTGCCAGCAGCGTAGTTCTCGCCGCGGTCTGTGGCTACACCTTC
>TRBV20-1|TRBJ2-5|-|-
CSARPRQAIVETQYF
TGCAGTGCTAGACCAAGACAGGCCATCGTGGAGACCCAGTACTTC
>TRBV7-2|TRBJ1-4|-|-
CASSPARFRIGDEKLFF
TGTGCCAGCAGCCCGGCACGATTCCGGATCGGCGATGAAAAACTGTTTTTT
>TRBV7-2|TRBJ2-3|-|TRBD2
CASSSRGALRIDTQYF
TGTGCCAGCAGCTCGCGGGGGGCGCTTAGGATTGATACGCAGTATTTT
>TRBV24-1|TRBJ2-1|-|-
CATSDPTRLTEQFF
TGTGCCACCAGTGACCCAACCCGTCTGACCGAGCAGTTCTTC
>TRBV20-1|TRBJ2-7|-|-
CSARDLVGEYEQYF
TGCAGTGCTAGGGATCTGGTGGGTGAGTACGAGCAGTACTTC
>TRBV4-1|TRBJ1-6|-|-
CASSQDYLSSYNSPLHF
TGCGCCAGCAGCCAAGATTACCTGAGCTCCTATAATTCACCCCTCCACTTT
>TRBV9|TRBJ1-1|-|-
CASSVVPGGNTIEAFF
TGTGCCAGCAGCGTAGTGCCAGGTGGAAACACCATAGAAGCTTTCTTT
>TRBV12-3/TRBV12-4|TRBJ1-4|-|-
CASSLRGINEKLFF
TGTGCCAGCAGTTTAAGAGGGATTAATGAAAAACTGTTTTTT
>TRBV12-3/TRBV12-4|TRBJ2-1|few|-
CASSLSDGEEFF
TGTGCCAGCAGTTTAAGTGACGGGGAGGAGTTCTTC
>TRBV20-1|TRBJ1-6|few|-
CSAGDGNSPLHF
TGCAGTGCCGGGGACGGAAATTCACCCCTCCACTTT
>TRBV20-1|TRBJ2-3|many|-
CSARDQGGTDTQYF
TGCAGTGCTAGAGATCAAGGGGGCACAGATACGCAGTATTTT
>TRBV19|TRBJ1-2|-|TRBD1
CASSWDSNYGYTF
TGTGCCAGTAGCTGGGACAGTAACTATGGCTACACCTTC
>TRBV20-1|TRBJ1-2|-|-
CSAHNLDGRVLIF
TGCAGTGCTCACAACTTGGACGGGAGAGTTTTGATCTTC
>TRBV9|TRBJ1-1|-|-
CASSRGGGDTGSLF
TGTGCCAGCAGCAGAGGTGGCGGGGACACCGGATCACTCTTT
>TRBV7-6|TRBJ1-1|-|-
CASSLVEGADTPYF
TGTGCCAGCAGCTTAGTGGAGGGTGCAGATACGCCTTATTTT
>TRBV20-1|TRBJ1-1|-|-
CSVRGDQRSNTEAFF
TGCAGTGTTAGGGGGGACCAGCGCTCGAACACTGAAGCTTTCTTT
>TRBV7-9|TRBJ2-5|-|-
CASSSLGVYQETQYF
TGTGCCAGCAGCTCACTCGGAGTGTACCAAGAGACCCAGTACTTC
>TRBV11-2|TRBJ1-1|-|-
CASSPRDGSGNTEAFF
TGTGCCAGCAGCCCCCGGGACGGCTCTGGAAACACTGAAGCTTTCTTT
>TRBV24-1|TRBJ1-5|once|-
CATSLGCRPRDQPQHF
TGTGCCACCAGCTTGGGGTGCCGGCCACGGGATCAGCCCCAGCATTTT
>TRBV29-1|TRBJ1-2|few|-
CSVEGDRGYTF
TGCAGCGTTGAGGGGGACCGTGGCTACACCTTC
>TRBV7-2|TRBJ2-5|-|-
CASSPGGAEDEKLQYF
TGTGCCAGCAGCCCGGGCGGGGCGGAGGACGAAAAACTGCAGTACTTC